This TCR beta chain is from a study of CDR3 diversity in severe acne. Germline values: CDR1 SGHVS, CDR2 FQNEAQ. CDR3 size: 13 residues. Trimming stripped 2 bases from V and 9 bases from J, with 14 bases between. TCRdb itself ran the PCR reads through MiXCR, one entry per CDR3 protein. The sample records about 90,000 distinct CDR3 sequences, about 48% being singletons. This clonotype was seen repeatedly, ten times or more. The clonotype comes from a male donor in good health, serving as a control. The sample consisted of blood. The chain links TRBV7-8 to TRBJ2-7, with D maybe TRBD2 (6 bases). As DNA, the CDR3 is TGTGCCAGCAGCTTATCTACGGTCGGGGGGCAGTACTTC. Its protein product is CASSLSTVGGQYF.